The T cell receptor (beta chain) described here comes from a study of T cells in Graves' hyperthyroidism and ophthalmopathy. Based on clinical symptoms, serum thyroxine and TRAb, thyroid ultrasound and orbital computed tomography, diagnoses were reached. CDR3 length equals 15 residues. V dropped 4 bases and J dropped 3; count of bases not matched to a gene: 8. Germline-derived CDR1 and CDR2 are SEHNR and FQNEAQ (reference sequence). This clonotype came up many times. TCR beta CDR3 region amplification was performed from RNA transcripts. With the HTBI primer set, the TCR CDR3 went through a first round of RT-PCR. TCRdb recomputed calls from the multiplex PCR reads with MiXCR, one row per CDR3 protein. This sample has approximately 700,000 distinct CDR3 sequences, with about a sixth found just once.

The source of this sequence is a man younger than 35 with Graves' hyperthyroidism. The chain couples TRBV7-9 to TRBJ2-5, with 7 bases that match TRBD1. The sample consisted of blood. The CDR3 loop reads CASSWTDRRKETQYF. The DNA of the CDR3 is TGTGCCAGCAGCTGGACGGACAGGAGAAAAGAGACCCAGTACTTC.